This T cell receptor beta chain stems from a study of blood T cell repertoires in COVID-19. About the study: Both acute and convalescent COVID-19 samples were obtained from the United States, Italy and Spain.

The protocol was immunoSEQ multiplex PCR, while the TCRdb copy is restricted to in-frame clones and leaves out a portion. The table records 190,000 or so clones, 70% to 90% of them present only once. Per germline, CDR1 MGHRA and CDR2 YSYEKL. V was pared by 6 bases and J by 5 bases, with 7 bases of the junction left unmatched. This CDR3 contains 14 residues. The chain recombines TRBV4-1 with TRBJ1-2, with 9 bases matching TRBD1. The specimen was peripheral blood. The clonotype comes from a woman of 80 years or more with acute or convalescent COVID-19. This CDR3 reads CASRLDRGYYGYTF. DNA for the CDR3: TGCGCCAGCAGACTGGACAGGGGATATTATGGCTACACCTTC.